The 31 T cell receptor beta chains below all came from one sample that was sequenced in a study of blood T cell repertoires in COVID-19. Sequencing was performed with immunoSEQ multiplex PCR; in TCRdb, only in-frame clones are kept and a portion is missing. The repertoire holds about 62,000 clones, with roughly 71% as singletons. The sequenced sample consisted of peripheral blood. These receptors were collected from a woman between 50 and 59 years old with active or convalescent COVID-19.

The J gene is TRBJ2-2, the V gene TRBV18; D gene unclear. The CDR3 has 14 amino acids. Germline V CDR1 and CDR2: KGHSH, LQKENI. The V gene lost 2 bases and the J gene lost 5 bases, with 9 bases spanning the gap. The CDR3 loop is CASSPGPRTGELFF. The CDR3 DNA follows: TGTGCCAGCTCACCAGGGCCCAGGACCGGGGAGCTGTTTTTT.

The chain carries TRBV7-4 and TRBJ1-2, with D possibly TRBD1 on 5 matching bases. This CDR3 has 18 amino acids. Germline V gene data show CDR1 as SGHVT and CDR2 as SQSDAQ. Trimming stripped 1 base from V and 0 bases from J, with 18 bases between. CDR3 residues: CASSLVNGPGDSNYGYTF. CDR3 DNA sequence: TGTGCCAGCAGCTTAGTAAATGGGCCCGGGGACTCTAACTATGGCTACACCTTC.

The V call is TRBV5-1, the J call TRBJ1-2, with 7 nucleotides matching TRBD1. With V trimmed by 0 bases and J by 8 bases, 4 bases remained unmatched. The CDR3 runs 13 residues. Germline V CDR1 and CDR2: SGHRS, YFSETQ. The CDR3, as DNA: TGCGCCAGCAGCTTGGGACAGGGCCGGGGCTACACCTTC. This encodes CASSLGQGRGYTF.

J is TRBJ1-1 and V is TRBV5-1; D unclear. Trimming cost V 0 bases and J 8 bases, with 14 bases left between them. Germline values: CDR1 SGHRS, CDR2 YFSETQ. This CDR3 is built from 14 residues. The CDR3: CASSLAGQSLEAFF. CDR3 nucleotides: TGCGCCAGCAGCTTGGCTGGCCAGTCCTTAGAAGCTTTCTTT. Drawing the rest from reference TRBV5-1 and TRBJ1-1, the complete variable domain is KAGVTQTPRYLIKTRGQQVTLSCSPISGHRSVSWYQQTPGQGLQFLFEYFSETQRNKGNFPGRFSGRQFSNSRSEMNVSTLELGDSALYLCASSLAGQSLEAFFGQGTRLTVV.

The chain is built from TRBV2 and TRBJ2-3; 8 bases match TRBD2. V lost 8 bases and J lost 0; bases outside the gene matches: 7. The CDR3 covers 15 residues. Germline CDR1 is SNHLY and CDR2 is FYNNEI. CDR3 sequence: CASGPSSGSTDTQYF. CDR3 coding DNA: TGTGCCAGCGGCCCTTCTAGCGGGAGCACAGATACGCAGTATTTT.

This rearrangement joins TRBV5-6 to TRBJ1-4, with D perhaps matching TRBD1 (5 bases). The germline V gene has CDR1 SGHDT and CDR2 YYEEEE. This CDR3 contains 17 residues. Trimming took off 3 bases at V and 7 bases at J, with 22 bases between the two ends. The CDR3 sequence: CASSSGTRAPEVEKLFF. CDR3 bases: TGTGCCAGCAGCTCCGGGACTCGGGCTCCCGAGGTTGAAAAACTGTTTTTT.

The V call is TRBV4-3, the J call TRBJ2-3; TRBD2 agrees at 7 bases. Germline values: CDR1 LGHNA, CDR2 YSLEER. Trimming cost V 0 bases and J 2 bases; bases outside gene matches: 11. There are 18 residues in the CDR3. CDR3 coding DNA: TGCGCCAGCAGCCAAGAATGGAGAGCGGGAAGCCTCACAGATACGCAGTATTTT. The encoded protein is CASSQEWRAGSLTDTQYF.

V gene TRBV4-2 combines with J gene TRBJ1-1; D uncertain. CDR3 size: 14 residues. Per the germline V gene, CDR1 is LGHNA and CDR2 is YNFKEQ. V was shortened by 2 bases and J by 0 bases, with 7 bases between the two germline ends. The CDR3 spells CASSQQFMNTEAFF. The DNA for the CDR3 is TGTGCCAGCAGCCAACAGTTCATGAACACTGAAGCTTTCTTT.

The genes are TRBV29-1 and TRBJ2-7; D is ambiguous. V was cut by 2 bases and J by 0 bases, with 5 bases left in between. Germline V lookup: CDR1 SQVTM, CDR2 ANQGSEA. This CDR3 spans 12 amino acids. CDR3 protein: CSVESDSYEQYF. Written as DNA, the CDR3 is TGCAGCGTTGAATCAGACTCCTACGAGCAGTACTTC.

V usage is TRBV9 and J usage is TRBJ1-3; 7 bases line up with TRBD1. With V trimmed by 0 bases and J by 3 bases, 3 bases remained unmatched. This CDR3 contains 15 residues. Germline V gene lookup returns CDR1 SGDLS and CDR2 YYNGEE. The CDR3, as DNA: TGTGCCAGCAGCGTAGGGGGGACAGTTGGAAACACCATATATTTT. Translating gives CASSVGGTVGNTIYF. Variable domain in full (rest from reference TRBV9 and TRBJ1-3): DSGVTQTPKHLITATGQRVTLRCSPRSGDLSVYWYQQSLDQGLQFLIQYYNGEERAKGNILERFSAQQFPDLHSELNLSSLELGDSALYFCASSVGGTVGNTIYFGEGSWLTVV.

This chain links TRBV19 with TRBJ1-1; no definite D call. Germline CDR1 and CDR2: LNHDA and SQIVND (reference sequence). The CDR3 extends over 15 amino acids. Trimming took 10 bases from V and 6 from J, leaving 24 bases between them. CDR3: CATLPGPQRLAEAFF. CDR3 DNA: TGTGCCACCCTTCCCGGACCACAGCGGCTAGCTGAAGCTTTCTTT.

V gene TRBV4-2 combines with J gene TRBJ2-2; a possible D gene is TRBD2 (5 bases). The V and J ends lost 1 base and 6 bases respectively, with 12 bases between them. This CDR3 is built from 15 residues. Germline CDR1 LGHNA, CDR2 YNFKEQ. CDR3 sequence (DNA): TGTGCCAGCAGCCAAGTCACAGCGGTAGCCGGGGAGCTGTTTTTT. It codes for CASSQVTAVAGELFF.

This clone was picked up a small number of times. The chain uses TRBV19 and TRBJ1-5, with D possibly TRBD1 on 5 matching bases. The CDR3 totals 15 residues. Germline V lookup: CDR1 LNHDA, CDR2 SQIVND (reference sequence). The germline V and J ends were trimmed by 5 bases and 7 bases, with 18 bases remaining between them. The CDR3 nucleotides read TGTGCCAGTAGTTTCACAGGACCCAAAGGACAGCCCCAGCATTTT. This encodes CASSFTGPKGQPQHF.

The rearrangement links TRBV13 to TRBJ1-2; 8 nucleotides agree with TRBD1. This CDR3 region has 14 residues. Germline V gene sequence: CDR1 PRHDT, CDR2 FYEKMQ (reference sequence). The V segment lost 3 bases and the J segment 3 bases; nucleotides outside the gene matches: 3. In DNA, the CDR3 is TGTGCCAGCAGCTTTTTACAGGGGGACTATGGCTACACCTTC. This sequence encodes CASSFLQGDYGYTF.

This sequence joins TRBV5-4 and TRBJ1-2, with no clear D. CDR3 size: 12 residues. V was shortened by 2 bases and J by 5 bases, with 7 bases between the two germline ends. The V gene's germline CDR1 is SGHNT and CDR2 YYREEE (reference sequence). The CDR3 sequence: CASSFNLYGYTF. DNA of the CDR3: TGTGCCAGCAGCTTTAACTTATATGGCTACACCTTC.

This chain uses TRBV3-1 (or the pseudogene TRBV3-2) with TRBJ2-3; 12 bases fit TRBD2. The ends lost 1 base at V and 6 bases at J; junction bases unmatched: 5. Germline-derived CDR1 and CDR2 are LGHDT and YNNKEL (reference sequence). There are 16 residues in the CDR3. CDR3 region: CASSQGTSGTRDTQYF. The DNA of the CDR3 is TGTGCCAGCAGCCAAGGGACTAGCGGGACCAGGGATACGCAGTATTTT.

V usage is TRBV19 and J usage is TRBJ2-7; 7 nucleotides line up with TRBD1. This CDR3 has 13 amino acids. V was pared by 4 bases and J by 2 bases, with 2 bases of the junction left unmatched. Germline CDR1 is LNHDA and CDR2 is SQIVND (reference sequence). The CDR3 DNA reads as TGTGCCAGTAGTAGGGACAGACCCTACGAGCAGTACTTC. It specifies CASSRDRPYEQYF.

J is TRBJ2-4 and V is TRBV14; no clear D gene. Germline V gene data show CDR1 as SGHDN and CDR2 as FVKESK. The V and J ends lost 2 bases and 6 bases respectively, with 11 bases between them. CDR3 size: 14 residues. CDR3 bases: TGTGCCAGCAGCCAACTCACCTCAGTAAACATTCAGTACTTC. This gives the protein CASSQLTSVNIQYF.

The genes are TRBV19 and TRBJ2-7; 7 bases line up with TRBD1. V lost 7 bases, J lost 3 bases, and 15 bases stayed unmatched. Germline lookup yields CDR1 LNHDA and CDR2 SQIVND (reference sequence). There are 16 residues in the CDR3. CDR3 DNA sequence: TGTGCCAGTACCCACTCAGGGGGTGGAGGATTCTACGAGCAGTACTTC. The encoded protein is CASTHSGGGGFYEQYF. Drawing the rest from reference TRBV19 and TRBJ2-7, the complete variable domain is DGGITQSPKYLFRKEGQNVTLSCEQNLNHDAMYWYRQDPGQGLRLIYYSQIVNDFQKGDIAEGYSVSREKKESFPLTVTSAQKNPTAFYLCASTHSGGGGFYEQYFGPGTRLTVT.

The gene calls are TRBV27 and TRBJ1-2, with D unclear. Between the trimmed V and J ends, which lost 5 bases and 8 bases, there was a span of 15 bases. The CDR3 runs to 13 residues. Germline values: CDR1 MNHEY, CDR2 SMNVEV (reference sequence). In DNA form, the CDR3 reads TGTGCCAGCAGTCCCCGCGCGGGATCCGGCTACACCTTC. As protein: CASSPRAGSGYTF.

CDR3 nucleotides: TGTGCCAGCAGCCTAGCGGGAGATACGCAGTATTTT. Its translation: CASSLAGDTQYF. This sequence joins TRBV3-1 (or the pseudogene TRBV3-2) and TRBJ2-3; TRBD2 matches at 7 bases. CDR3 length: 12 amino acids. CDR1 and CDR2 from the germline V gene are LGHDT and YNNKEL (reference sequence). V lost 4 bases, J lost 5 bases, and 0 bases stayed unmatched.

CDR3 amino acids: CASSPGQGKQYF. DNA for the CDR3: TGTGCCAGTAGTCCCGGACAGGGGAAGCAGTACTTC. J is TRBJ2-7 and V is TRBV19, with TRBD1 matching 9 bases. Germline-derived CDR1 and CDR2 are LNHDA and SQIVND (reference sequence). The CDR3 contains 12 residues. V was pared by 5 bases and J by 8 bases, with 4 bases of the junction left unmatched.

This clone appeared once. The V and J genes are TRBV24-1 and TRBJ2-3; unclear D gene. Germline V gene lookup returns CDR1 KGHDR and CDR2 SFDVKD. V lost 3 bases to trimming and J lost 2 bases, with 5 bases between them. This CDR3 has 13 residues. CDR3 sequence reads: CATSDQHTDTQYF. The CDR3, as DNA: TGTGCCACCAGTGATCAACACACAGATACGCAGTATTTT.

This chain uses TRBV5-1 with TRBJ1-4; 10 nucleotides match TRBD1. The germline V gene encodes CDR1 SGHRS and CDR2 YFSETQ. The V segment lost 0 bases and the J segment 8 bases; nucleotides outside the gene matches: 4. The CDR3 loop spans 15 amino acids. Written as DNA, the CDR3 is TGCGCCAGCAGCTTGGGGACAGGGGGTAGGGAAAAACTGTTTTTT. Translated: CASSLGTGGREKLFF.

V gene TRBV7-2 combines with J gene TRBJ2-1; D is unclear. The CDR3 sequence is 14 residues long. Germline-derived CDR1 and CDR2 are SGHTA and FQGNSA. V was trimmed by 2 bases and J by 8 bases, leaving 13 bases between them. The CDR3: CASSLISSQDEQFF. The DNA of the CDR3 is TGTGCCAGCAGCTTAATCTCGAGCCAGGATGAGCAGTTCTTC.

The rearrangement joins TRBV10-3 to TRBJ2-2; no clear D gene. The germline V gene has CDR1 ENHRY and CDR2 SYGVKD. Trimming shortened V by 0 bases and J by 8 bases, and 10 bases separated the two germline ends. The CDR3 is 14 residues long. The CDR3 here is CAISESTPPGELFF. The CDR3 bases are TGTGCCATCAGTGAGTCGACTCCCCCTGGGGAGCTGTTTTTT.

The chain employs TRBV21-1 and TRBJ1-1; whether TRBD1, the table's D call, matches the DNA was not checked. TRBV21-1 is tagged as a pseudogene. The CDR3 is 15 residues long. CDR3 in DNA: TGTGCCAGCAGCACCACGGTCAGGGTGGACACTGAAGCTTTCTTT. It specifies CASSTTVRVDTEAFF.

The rearrangement joins TRBV5-6 to TRBJ1-5; TRBD1 might be the D (5 bases). This CDR3 is built from 15 residues. Per the germline V gene, CDR1 is SGHDT and CDR2 is YYEEEE. V lost 0 bases, J lost 2 bases, and 9 bases lay in between. The CDR3 loop reads CASSLAGFRNQPQHF. The CDR3 DNA is TGTGCCAGCAGCTTGGCAGGGTTTCGCAATCAGCCCCAGCATTTT.

The V call is TRBV27, the J call TRBJ1-1, with 9 bases aligning to TRBD1. V dropped 4 bases and J dropped 4; count of bases not matched to a gene: 4. CDR3 length equals 14 residues. The germline V gene encodes CDR1 MNHEY and CDR2 SMNVEV (reference sequence). CDR3 coding DNA: TGTGCCAGCAGTTCTACAGGGGGCTCCACTGAAGCTTTCTTT. As protein: CASSSTGGSTEAFF.

V and J are TRBV3-1 (or the pseudogene TRBV3-2) and TRBJ2-5, with TRBD1 as a possible D gene (7 bases). This CDR3 has 15 residues. V gave up 3 bases and J gave up 2 bases, with 13 bases separating them. Germline V lookup: CDR1 LGHDT, CDR2 YNNKEL (reference sequence). The CDR3 DNA reads as TGTGCCAGCAGCCAGAGGACAGGACTACAAGAGACCCAGTACTTC. This translates into CASSQRTGLQETQYF.

This chain uses TRBV30 with TRBJ1-1; 8 positions match TRBD1. Germline trimming cut 4 bases from V and 5 bases from J; bases unmatched to any gene: 6. There are 13 residues in the CDR3. CDR1 and CDR2 (germline): GTSNPN, SVGIG (reference sequence). The CDR3 DNA reads TGTGCCTGGAAGCTCAGGGGGCTAACTGAAGCTTTCTTT. Its protein is CAWKLRGLTEAFF.